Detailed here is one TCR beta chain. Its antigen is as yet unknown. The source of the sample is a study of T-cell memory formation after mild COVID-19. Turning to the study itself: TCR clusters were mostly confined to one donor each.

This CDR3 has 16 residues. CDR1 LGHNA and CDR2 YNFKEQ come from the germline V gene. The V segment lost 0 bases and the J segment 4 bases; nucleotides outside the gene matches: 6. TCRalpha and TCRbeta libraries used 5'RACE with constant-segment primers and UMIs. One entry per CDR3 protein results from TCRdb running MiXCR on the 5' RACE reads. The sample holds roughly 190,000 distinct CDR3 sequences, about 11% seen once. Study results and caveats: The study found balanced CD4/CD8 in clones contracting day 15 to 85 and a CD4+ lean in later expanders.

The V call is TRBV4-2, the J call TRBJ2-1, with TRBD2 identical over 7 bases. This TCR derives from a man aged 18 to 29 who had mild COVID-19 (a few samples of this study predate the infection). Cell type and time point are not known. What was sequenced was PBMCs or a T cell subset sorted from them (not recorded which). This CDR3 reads CASSQDDGGTYNEQFF. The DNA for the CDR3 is TGTGCCAGCAGCCAAGATGACGGGGGGACGTACAATGAGCAGTTCTTC.